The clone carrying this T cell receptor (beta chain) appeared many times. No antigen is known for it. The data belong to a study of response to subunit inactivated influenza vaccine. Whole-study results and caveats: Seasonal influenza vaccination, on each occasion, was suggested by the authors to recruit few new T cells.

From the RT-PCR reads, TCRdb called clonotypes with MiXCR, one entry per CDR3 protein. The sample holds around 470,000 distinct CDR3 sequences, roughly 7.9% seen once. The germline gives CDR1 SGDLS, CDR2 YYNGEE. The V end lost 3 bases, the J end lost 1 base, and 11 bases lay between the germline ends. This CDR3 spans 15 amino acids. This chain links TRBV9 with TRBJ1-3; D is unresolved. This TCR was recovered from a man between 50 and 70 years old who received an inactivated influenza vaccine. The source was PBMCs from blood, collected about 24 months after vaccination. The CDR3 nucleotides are TGTGCCAGCAGCGAGAGTGGGTTATCTGGAAACACCATATATTTT. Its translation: CASSESGLSGNTIYF.